The T cell receptor (beta chain) under discussion was sequenced for a study of OX40 agonist ivuxolimab in advanced cancers. Background on the study: The patients received agonistic anti-OX40 (CD134) antibody ivuxolimab. Those treated in dose escalation had hepatocellular carcinoma, melanoma, renal cell cancer or head and neck cancer. Points from the study as a whole: Antigens targeted by the expanded peripheral T cells were not determined.

A note on this clone: Its antigen is unknown.

Only in-frame clones appear in the TCRdb table, and some are missing; sequencing was by immunoSEQ multiplex PCR. The sample shows 90,000 or so clones, about 92% of them seen only once. Patients were ruled out by autoimmune disease history or systemic immunosuppression. J was trimmed by 6 bases and V by 6 bases; bases with no gene match: 8. Looked up from germline, CDR1 is MNHEY and CDR2 is SVGAGI. This CDR3 comprises 14 residues. This sample comprised CD4+ or CD8+ T cells sorted from blood, obtained in a trial of the OX40 agonist ivuxolimab. The origin of this receptor is an adult with an advanced solid tumor such as melanoma, head and neck, liver or kidney cancer. The J gene is TRBJ2-1, the V gene TRBV6-5; 7 nucleotides match TRBD1. For the CDR3, the DNA is TGTGCCAGCAGCCACCCCGGGACAGCCAATGAGCAGTTCTTC. Residues: CASSHPGTANEQFF.